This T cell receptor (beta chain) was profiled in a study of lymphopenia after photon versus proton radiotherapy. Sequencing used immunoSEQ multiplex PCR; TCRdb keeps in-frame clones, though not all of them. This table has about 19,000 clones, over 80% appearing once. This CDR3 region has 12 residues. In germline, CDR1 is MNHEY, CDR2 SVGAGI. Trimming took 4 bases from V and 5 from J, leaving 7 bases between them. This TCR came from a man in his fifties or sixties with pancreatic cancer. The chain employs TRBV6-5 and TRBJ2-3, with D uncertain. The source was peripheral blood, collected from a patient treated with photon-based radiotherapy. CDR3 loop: CASSWEGDTQYF. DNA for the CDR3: TGTGCCAGCAGTTGGGAAGGAGATACGCAGTATTTT.